This TCR beta chain is from a study of blood T cell repertoires in COVID-19. Followed over time, Seattle patients had been enrolled while infection was active. The table came from immunoSEQ multiplex PCR; TCRdb's copy has only in-frame clones and leaves some out. The sample contains tens of thousands of clones, about 74% of which appear only once. V trimming: 5 bases; J trimming: 1 base; junction bases outside the gene matches: 6. Germline V gene sequence: CDR1 GTSNPN, CDR2 SVGIG (reference sequence). The length of the CDR3 is 15 residues. Sequenced input: peripheral blood. The V and J genes are TRBV30 and TRBJ1-4; 8 nucleotides align to TRBD1. The TCR comes from a man aged 70-80 years with COVID-19, enrolled during active disease. The DNA of the CDR3 is TGTGCCTGGGGACAGGGTTCCATAACTAATGAAAAACTGTTTTTT. This codes for CAWGQGSITNEKLFF.